A selection of T cell receptor beta chains follows, all from one sample in a study of T cells in Graves' hyperthyroidism and ophthalmopathy. TCRdb re-derived calls from the multiplex PCR reads in MiXCR, one entry per CDR3 protein. The data contain approximately 520,000 distinct CDR3 sequences, around a quarter of them singletons. The sample taken for sequencing was blood. The receptor set was obtained from a woman in her 30s with Graves' ophthalmopathy. Each CDR3 is given with its conserved first and last residue. The D gene is left open where the match is weak. Clone sizes are given selectively: once, few, many, or a class where the clone is expanded.

D,J,V,size,CDR3,DNA
-,TRBJ1-3,TRBV19,-,CASSSDRDSGNTIYF,TGTGCCAGTAGCTCGGACAGAGACTCTGGAAACACCATATATTTT
-,TRBJ2-4,TRBV28,many,CASSLGGTKNIQYF,TGTGCCAGCAGTTTGGGCGGTACCAAAAACATTCAGTACTTC
-,TRBJ2-5,TRBV19,many,CASSISGEGKETQYF,TGTGCCAGTAGTATCTCTGGGGAAGGCAAAGAGACCCAGTACTTC
-,TRBJ2-7,TRBV19,many,CASSNRRQDEQYF,TGTGCCAGTAGTAACCGCCGACAGGACGAGCAGTACTTC
-,TRBJ1-1,TRBV12-3/TRBV12-4,many,CASSLAKNTEAFF,TGTGCCAGCAGTTTGGCGAAGAACACTGAAGCTTTCTTT
-,TRBJ1-2,TRBV20-1,many,CSARGLSYGYTF,TGCAGTGCTAGGGGGCTCAGCTATGGCTACACCTTC
TRBD1,TRBJ1-2,TRBV27,many,CASRTGDNYGYTF,TGTGCCAGCAGGACAGGGGATAACTATGGCTACACCTTC
TRBD2,TRBJ2-5,TRBV7-8,few,CASSLVGRGGQAPQYF,TGTGCCAGCAGCTTAGTCGGGCGGGGGGGCCAAGCCCCCCAGTACTTC
-,TRBJ1-2,TRBV15,-,CATSRDRPPTEVYGYTF,TGTGCCACCAGCAGAGATCGCCCCCCGACAGAGGTCTATGGCTACACCTTC
TRBD1,TRBJ2-7,TRBV11-2,many,CASSLEGQAFYEQYF,TGTGCCAGCAGCTTAGAAGGACAGGCATTCTACGAGCAGTACTTC
TRBD1,TRBJ2-5,TRBV3-1,few,CASSLWGTAQETQYF,TGTGCCAGCAGCCTTTGGGGGACAGCACAAGAGACCCAGTACTTC
-,TRBJ2-7,TRBV4-1,few,CASSQDPGISYEQYF,TGCGCCAGCAGCCAAGATCCAGGGATTTCCTACGAGCAGTACTTC
-,TRBJ2-2,TRBV5-1,few,CASSLKFLGDTGELFF,TGCGCCAGCAGCTTGAAATTCCTAGGGGACACCGGGGAGCTGTTTTTT
-,TRBJ1-1,TRBV19,-,CASSISRDRTEAFF,TGTGCCAGTAGTATAAGCAGGGATAGAACTGAAGCTTTCTTT
TRBD2,TRBJ2-7,TRBV27,-,CASSLVGGGIGEQYF,TGTGCCAGCAGTTTGGTGGGGGGGGGTATTGGCGAGCAGTACTTC
TRBD1,TRBJ1-5,TRBV12-3/TRBV12-4,many,CASSLAQGVRQPQHF,TGTGCCAGCAGTTTAGCACAGGGGGTAAGACAGCCCCAGCATTTT
TRBD2,TRBJ2-7,TRBV6-2/TRBV6-3,few,CASTQSRGVQYF,TGTGCCAGCACTCAATCTCGGGGGGTGCAGTACTTC
-,TRBJ1-5,TRBV19,many,CASSMAAGNQPQHF,TGTGCCAGTAGTATGGCAGCCGGCAATCAGCCCCAGCATTTT
-,TRBJ1-2,TRBV28,many,CASRPHGQVNYGYTF,TGTGCCAGCAGGCCCCACGGGCAGGTTAACTATGGCTACACCTTC